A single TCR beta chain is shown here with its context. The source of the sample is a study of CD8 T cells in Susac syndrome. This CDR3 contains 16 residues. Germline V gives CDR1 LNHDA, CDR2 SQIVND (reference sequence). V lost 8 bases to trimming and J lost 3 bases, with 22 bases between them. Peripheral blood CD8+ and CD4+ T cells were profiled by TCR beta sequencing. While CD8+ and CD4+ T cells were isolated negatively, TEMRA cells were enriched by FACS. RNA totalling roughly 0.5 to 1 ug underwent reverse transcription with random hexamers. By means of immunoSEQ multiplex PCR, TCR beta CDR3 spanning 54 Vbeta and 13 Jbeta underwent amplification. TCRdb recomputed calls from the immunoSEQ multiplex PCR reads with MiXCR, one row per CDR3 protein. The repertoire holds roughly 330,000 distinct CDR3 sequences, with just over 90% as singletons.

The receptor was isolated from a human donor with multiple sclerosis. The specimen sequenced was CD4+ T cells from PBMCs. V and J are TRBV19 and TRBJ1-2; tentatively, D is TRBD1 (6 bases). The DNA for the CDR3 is TGTGCCAGTTCAACGTATCGGGGGGGGCGCGACTATGGCTACACCTTC. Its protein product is CASSTYRGGRDYGYTF. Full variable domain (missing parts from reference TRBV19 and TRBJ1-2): DGGITQSPKYLFRKEGQNVTLSCEQNLNHDAMYWYRQDPGQGLRLIYYSQIVNDFQKGDIAEGYSVSREKKESFPLTVTSAQKNPTAFYLCASSTYRGGRDYGYTFGSGTRLTVV.